This TCR beta chain was recorded in a study of blood T cells in healthy people across ages. Sample-barcoded 5' priming and a J-beta primer mix drove a second PCR of about 6 to 12 cycles. TCRdb called the 5' RACE reads again in MiXCR, with one record for every CDR3 protein. In the table there are around 990,000 distinct CDR3 sequences, 35% to 45% of which are singletons. This CDR3 spans 12 amino acids. Germline V gives CDR1 DFQATT, CDR2 SNEGSKA (reference sequence). The sequenced sample consisted of blood. The chain uses TRBV20-1 and TRBJ2-5; 8 bases line up with TRBD2. The TCR comes from a man younger than 35 in good health. The CDR3: CRPGGRYNEQYF. CDR3 bases: TGCAGACCGGGGGGGAGGTACAATGAGCAGTACTTC.